The 32 T cell receptor beta chains below all came from one sample that was sequenced in a study of PD-L1 blockade in urothelial cancer (dated by TCRdb to 2015 to 2018). The library was made by the immunoSEQ multiplex PCR assay. TCRdb holds this immuneACCESS table with in-frame rearrangements only. Some clones are missing; in checked studies, unresolved V genes explain under half, and the rest has no known cause. The sample data list about 50,000 clones, and 70% to 80% of these were observed just once. Jointly, the top ten make up 10% of the sample. The time point label, read with the paper, signifies: pretreatment peripheral blood. The sequencing here drew on PBMCs, taken around atezolizumab (anti-PD-L1) treatment. These TCRs come from a man between 65 and 80 years old with urothelial cancer.

The V and J genes are TRBV2 and TRBJ1-2, with D perhaps matching TRBD1 (6 bases). V lost 7 bases, J lost 6 bases, and 15 bases lay in between. Germline V lookup: CDR1 SNHLY, CDR2 FYNNEI. This CDR3 is built from 13 residues. The CDR3 bases are TGTGCCAGCACTGGGGGCCGCCTTGATGGCTACACCTTC. The encoded protein is CASTGGRLDGYTF.

The gene calls are TRBV2 and TRBJ2-5; D gene unclear. The CDR3 runs to 12 residues. Trimming left V 7 bases short and J 1 base short, with 7 bases between. Germline V gene sequence: CDR1 SNHLY, CDR2 FYNNEI. The DNA of the CDR3 is TGTGCCAGCAACAGAGTCCAAGAGACCCAGTACTTC. Translation: CASNRVQETQYF.

The J gene is TRBJ1-3, the V gene TRBV5-8; TRBD1 matches 7 bases. The CDR3 contains 15 residues. The trim removed 4 bases at V and 9 bases at J, leaving 13 bases unmatched. Germline CDR1 SGHTS, CDR2 YDEGEE. Here the CDR3 DNA reads TGTGCCAGCAGCATCTGGACAGGCCTTTTGGGCACCATATATTTT. It specifies CASSIWTGLLGTIYF.

The CDR3 is CTSSQRQEKLFF. DNA for the CDR3: TGCACCAGCAGCCAACGACAGGAAAAACTGTTTTTT. The chain carries TRBV1 and TRBJ1-4; the table names TRBD1, a call not compared with the DNA. TRBV1 is a recognized pseudogene. CDR3 size: 12 residues.

The J gene is TRBJ2-3, the V gene TRBV5-4; 10 bases match TRBD2. J gave up 4 bases and V 1 base, and 3 bases lay outside the gene matches. Germline assignment: CDR1 SGHNT and CDR2 YYREEE (reference sequence). This CDR3 region has 15 residues. The CDR3 loop reads CASSLQAGGADTQYF. The CDR3 nucleotides are TGTGCCAGCAGCTTGCAAGCGGGAGGGGCAGATACGCAGTATTTT.

The rearrangement links TRBV5-1 to TRBJ2-1; D remains ambiguous. The CDR3 consists of 15 residues. V lost 1 base, J lost 0 bases, and 8 bases lay in between. Germline-derived CDR1 and CDR2 are SGHRS and YFSETQ. The CDR3 reads CASSLMRPSYNEQFF. DNA of the CDR3: TGCGCCAGCAGCTTGATGCGTCCCTCCTACAATGAGCAGTTCTTC.

The chain is built from TRBV2 and TRBJ2-5, with TRBD1 identical over 7 bases. The germline gives CDR1 SNHLY, CDR2 FYNNEI. The CDR3 spans 16 residues. J lost 4 bases, V lost 6 bases, and 14 bases had no gene match. Here the CDR3 reads CASRADRVKIGETQYF. CDR3 DNA: TGTGCCAGCAGGGCCGACAGGGTCAAGATCGGAGAGACCCAGTACTTC. Full variable domain (missing parts from reference TRBV2 and TRBJ2-5): EPEVTQTPSHQVTQMGQEVILRCVPISNHLYFYWYRQILGQKVEFLVSFYNNEISEKSEIFDDQFSVERPDGSNFTLKIRSTKLEDSAMYFCASRADRVKIGETQYFGPGTRLLVL.

This chain connects TRBV6-6 to TRBJ2-5; the match to TRBD1 covers 9 bases. The CDR3 runs 15 residues. V was pared by 0 bases and J by 4 bases, with 3 bases of the junction left unmatched. Germline-derived CDR1 and CDR2 are MNHNY and SVGAGI (reference sequence). As DNA, the CDR3 is TGTGCCAGCAGTTACTCCGGGGACAGGGTAGAGACCCAGTACTTC. It yields the protein CASSYSGDRVETQYF.

This clone was seen once. The V gene is TRBV27, the J gene TRBJ1-1; D possibly corresponds to TRBD1 (6 bases). V lost 0 bases and J 9 bases, leaving 14 bases between the germline ends. Germline V gene sequence: CDR1 MNHEY, CDR2 SMNVEV (reference sequence). The CDR3 runs to 14 residues. The CDR3 protein is CASSLSQTGLKAFF. CDR3 DNA: TGTGCCAGCAGTTTATCCCAAACAGGGTTGAAAGCTTTCTTT.

This chain uses TRBV5-1 with TRBJ2-1, with 8 bases identical to TRBD2. Per the germline V gene, CDR1 is SGHRS and CDR2 is YFSETQ. Trimming removed 3 bases from V and 7 bases from J; junction bases left unmatched: 6. This CDR3 is 14 amino acids long. This CDR3 is CASSWSGSPNEQFF. The CDR3 DNA reads as TGCGCCAGCAGCTGGAGCGGGAGTCCGAATGAGCAGTTCTTC. Together with reference TRBV5-1 and TRBJ2-1, the CDR3 gives the full variable domain: KAGVTQTPRYLIKTRGQQVTLSCSPISGHRSVSWYQQTPGQGLQFLFEYFSETQRNKGNFPGRFSGRQFSNSRSEMNVSTLELGDSALYLCASSWSGSPNEQFFGPGTRLTVL.

The chain couples TRBV28 to TRBJ1-2; unclear D gene. CDR1 is MDHEN and CDR2 is SYDVKM in the germline V gene. The germline V and J ends were trimmed by 4 bases and 12 bases, with 12 bases remaining between them. The CDR3 extends over 11 amino acids. The CDR3 here is CASSSHEPDTF. As DNA, the CDR3 is TGTGCCAGCAGTTCCCATGAGCCCGACACCTTC.

The chain carries TRBV2 and TRBJ2-5, with TRBD1 as a possible D gene (6 bases). V shed 7 bases and J shed 5 bases, with 14 bases lying between them. CDR3 length: 13 amino acids. Germline V gene lookup returns CDR1 SNHLY and CDR2 FYNNEI. The CDR3 protein is CASTLQGYETQYF. CDR3 nucleotides: TGTGCCAGCACACTACAGGGATATGAGACCCAGTACTTC.

J is TRBJ1-2 and V is TRBV30; 9 bases agree with TRBD1. CDR1 GTSNPN and CDR2 SVGIG come from the germline V gene (reference sequence). Trimming at V came to 4 bases and at J to 4 bases, leaving 7 bases not matched to a gene. The CDR3 is made up of 14 amino acids. The CDR3 spells CAWILGQGGYGYTF. In DNA form, the CDR3 reads TGTGCCTGGATACTGGGACAGGGTGGCTATGGCTACACCTTC.

The CDR3 DNA reads TGCGCCAGCAGCCCAGAATCCTTAGCAGCCTCAAATACGCAGTATTTT. This gives the protein CASSPESLAASNTQYF. The J gene is TRBJ2-3, the V gene TRBV5-1, with D unclear. Trimming took off 4 bases at V and 7 bases at J, with 22 bases between the two ends. The germline V gene has CDR1 SGHRS and CDR2 YFSETQ. The CDR3 contains 16 residues.

The CDR3 here is CATSRRLLAGGTDTQYF. CDR3 DNA: TGTGCCACCAGCAGACGCCTGCTAGCGGGGGGCACAGATACGCAGTATTTT. The chain employs TRBV15 and TRBJ2-3; TRBD2 matches at 10 bases. This CDR3 has 17 amino acids. Germline V lookup: CDR1 LNHNV, CDR2 YYDKDF (reference sequence). Germline trimming cut 2 bases from V and 1 base from J; bases unmatched to any gene: 6.

The chain couples TRBV19 to TRBJ1-1, with 9 bases fitting TRBD1. The V and J ends lost 4 bases and 5 bases, in that order; junction bases with no gene match: 11. CDR1 and CDR2 from the germline V gene are LNHDA and SQIVND (reference sequence). The CDR3 sequence is 16 residues long. DNA for the CDR3: TGTGCCAGTAGTAAACAGGGGGCGAGAAAAGAAACTGAAGCTTTCTTT. It codes for CASSKQGARKETEAFF.

CDR3 loop: CASRTIAGGPNEQFF. CDR3 coding DNA: TGTGCCAGCAGGACGATAGCGGGAGGTCCCAATGAGCAGTTCTTC. This chain uses TRBV6-6 with TRBJ2-1; 10 bases fit TRBD2. The CDR3 loop spans 15 amino acids. After removal of 6 bases from V and 6 bases from J, the junction contained 8 bases not matched to a gene. Germline lookup yields CDR1 MNHNY and CDR2 SVGAGI (reference sequence).

J is TRBJ2-1 and V is TRBV11-2; 11 positions agree with TRBD2. Trimming at V came to 1 base and at J to 5 bases, leaving 1 base not matched to a gene. Germline-derived CDR1 and CDR2 are SGHAT and FQNNGV. CDR3 length: 15 residues. CDR3 bases: TGTGCCAGCAGCTTAGTAGCGGGAGGGCACAATGAGCAGTTCTTC. Its protein product is CASSLVAGGHNEQFF.

The V and J genes are TRBV5-1 and TRBJ2-3, with TRBD2 as a possible D gene (6 bases). The CDR3 consists of 18 residues. V gave up 1 base and J gave up 0 bases, with 18 bases separating them. CDR1 is SGHRS and CDR2 is YFSETQ in the germline V gene. The CDR3 coding sequence is TGCGCCAGCAGCTTGCGAAGTGGAGGGATAACTAGCACAGATACGCAGTATTTT. Its protein product is CASSLRSGGITSTDTQYF. The full variable domain, its missing parts supplied by reference TRBV5-1 and TRBJ2-3, is KAGVTQTPRYLIKTRGQQVTLSCSPISGHRSVSWYQQTPGQGLQFLFEYFSETQRNKGNFPGRFSGRQFSNSRSEMNVSTLELGDSALYLCASSLRSGGITSTDTQYFGPGTRLTVL.

The rearrangement uses TRBV6-6 and TRBJ1-3; perhaps TRBD1 as D (5 bases). The CDR3 is 15 amino acids. V dropped 5 bases and J dropped 0 bases, with 11 bases sitting between them. Looked up from germline, CDR1 is MNHNY and CDR2 is SVGAGI (reference sequence). CDR3 loop: CASSRGLASGNTIYF. The CDR3 DNA reads TGTGCCAGCAGTCGGGGACTGGCCTCTGGAAACACCATATATTTT.

This clone was seen a handful of times. The chain joins TRBV6-5 to TRBJ2-7; 10 bases are shared with TRBD2. The V gene's germline CDR1 is MNHEY and CDR2 SVGAGI. CDR3 length: 14 amino acids. J gave up 0 bases and V 6 bases, and 2 bases lay outside the gene matches. CDR3 bases: TGTGCCAGCAGACCTAGCGGGAGCTCCTACGAGCAGTACTTC. Translated: CASRPSGSSYEQYF.

The rearrangement links TRBV6-1 to TRBJ2-5; D perhaps matches TRBD1 (6 bases). Looked up from germline, CDR1 is MNHNS and CDR2 is SASEGT. The CDR3 contains 14 residues. The V gene lost 5 bases and the J gene lost 2 bases, with 12 bases spanning the gap. The DNA for the CDR3 is TGTGCCAGCAGTCCGGTGACAGGACAAGAGACCCAGTACTTC. Protein: CASSPVTGQETQYF.

V and J are TRBV4-1 and TRBJ2-4; D unresolved. The V gene lost 0 bases and the J gene lost 0 bases, with 12 bases spanning the gap. Per germline, CDR1 MGHRA and CDR2 YSYEKL. This CDR3 has 17 residues. The CDR3 DNA sequence: TGCGCCAGCAGCCAAGATAGGCTAAGACTAGCCAAAAACATTCAGTACTTC. Translation: CASSQDRLRLAKNIQYF.

The rearrangement joins TRBV30 to TRBJ1-4; D gene ambiguous. Germline CDR1 reads GTSNPN; CDR2 reads SVGIG (reference sequence). The ends were cut back, 3 bases at V and 0 bases at J, with 5 bases in the middle. The CDR3 has 13 amino acids. Here the CDR3 reads CAWSVATNEKLFF. The CDR3 DNA follows: TGTGCCTGGAGCGTTGCAACTAATGAAAAACTGTTTTTT.

The chain uses TRBV9 and TRBJ2-1; maybe TRBD2 (6 bases). The ends were cut back, 2 bases at V and 3 bases at J, with 9 bases in the middle. In germline, CDR1 is SGDLS, CDR2 YYNGEE. There are 14 residues in the CDR3. Here the CDR3 DNA reads TGTGCCAGCAGCGTGGGCGGGAACTACAATGAGCAGTTCTTC. Encoded protein: CASSVGGNYNEQFF.

The V call is TRBV4-2, the J call TRBJ1-5, with unresolved D. CDR3 length equals 13 residues. Germline V gene sequence: CDR1 LGHNA, CDR2 YNFKEQ. V lost 1 base, J lost 4 bases, and 5 bases lay in between. The CDR3 loop is CASSQGENQPQHF. CDR3 DNA: TGTGCCAGCAGCCAAGGGGAGAATCAGCCCCAGCATTTT.

This clone was recorded only once. The chain is built from TRBV18 and TRBJ2-7; D unresolved. Germline assignment: CDR1 KGHSH and CDR2 LQKENI. Trimming removed 3 bases at V and 2 bases at J, with 11 bases between. The length of the CDR3 is 14 residues. CDR3 sequence: CASSPDKNTYEQYF. The CDR3 coding sequence is TGTGCCAGCTCACCCGACAAAAATACCTACGAGCAGTACTTC.

The chain couples TRBV4-2 to TRBJ2-2; TRBD2 agrees at 9 bases. Trimming took 0 bases from V and 7 from J; bases not matched to a gene: 3. The CDR3 sequence is 15 residues long. In germline, CDR1 is LGHNA, CDR2 YNFKEQ. The CDR3, as DNA: TGTGCCAGCAGCCAAGATTTTAGCGGGAGCGGGGAGCTGTTTTTT. This translates into CASSQDFSGSGELFF.

This chain uses TRBV28 with TRBJ1-4, with 7 bases matching TRBD1. Germline V CDR1 and CDR2: MDHEN, SYDVKM. The V gene end was trimmed by 5 bases and the J gene end by 4 bases; junction bases not matched to a gene: 10. The CDR3 runs to 16 residues. CDR3 sequence reads: CASSPYRTGNNEKLFF. The CDR3 DNA sequence: TGTGCCAGCAGTCCCTATAGGACAGGAAATAATGAAAAACTGTTTTTT.

This clone appeared a few times. The V and J genes are TRBV21-1 and TRBJ2-7; no DNA check was done on the table's D call, TRBD1. TRBV21-1 is designated a pseudogene. The CDR3 covers 14 residues. As DNA, the CDR3 is TGTGCCAGCAGCGTCTGGACAGGCTCCTACGAGCAGTACTTC. Amino acid sequence: CASSVWTGSYEQYF.

This clone has a handful of counts. The germline gene is not matched at one end of the junction; a read error may be the cause. The chain couples TRBV30 to TRBJ1-2, with no clear D. There are 12 residues in the CDR3. Germline V gene lookup returns CDR1 GTSNPN and CDR2 SVGIG (reference sequence). CDR3 amino acids: CAWSATNQLRAF. The CDR3 region has the DNA TGTGCCTGGAGTGCAACCAATCAACTCCGCGCCTTC.

The rearrangement links TRBV6-5 to TRBJ2-7; a possible D gene is TRBD1 (5 bases). The CDR3 contains 14 residues. Germline V gives CDR1 MNHEY, CDR2 SVGAGI. With 6 bases removed from V and 7 bases from J, the gap between germline ends came to 19 bases. CDR3: CASSPTGWSVEQYF. CDR3 in DNA: TGTGCCAGCAGCCCAACAGGCTGGTCGGTTGAGCAGTACTTC.